This TCR beta chain was captured by sequencing in a study of T cell responses to AZD1222 COVID-19 vaccine (dated by TCRdb to the early 2020s). In terms of the full investigation: AZD1222 recipients with second doses at about 4 weeks or about 12 weeks were pooled, because spike-specific TCR depth and breadth did not differ between schedules. A total of around 240 trial participants underwent TCR sequencing, of whom 207 had received two doses of AZD1222 and about 25 had received two doses of the MenACWY control vaccine. Trial participants were enrolled by age into subgroups of 18-55, 56-69 and 70-plus years, and approximately 150, 30 and 60 TCR-sequenced participants, respectively, were included in these subgroups.

Comment on this clone: Its target antigen remains unknown. Base qualities are not provided; no much larger clone lies one nucleotide away.

The time point label, as the study defines it: baseline before first vaccination. Vaccinee samples were obtained from the UK trials COV001 and COV002, which included a single-blind randomized controlled phase 2/3 trial of AZD1222 (ChAdOx1 nCoV-19) in healthy adults. Trial participant PBMC samples were collected at day 0 and day 28 after the second dose for TCRbeta chain sequencing. The CDR3 regions of human TCRbeta chains were analyzed by immunosequencing. From the authors' description of their analysis: Repertoire TCRs were matched against a reference library of SARS-CoV-2-specific TCRs generated with the MIRA antigen-specificity platform. Breadth meant the fraction of unique TCRs that were SARS-CoV-2-associated, whereas depth meant the fraction of total T cells that were SARS-CoV-2-associated. Using the MIRA data, each spike-specific TCR was assigned both to the spike region to which the TCR was reactive and to a CD4 or CD8 class. Log10-transformed breadth and depth values were compared by one-way ANOVA with Sidak's multiple comparisons tests. Imported from immuneACCESS, the table was reduced by TCRdb to in-frame sequences with V and J called. These copies leave out some clones; in studies compared against another copy, an unresolved V gene accounts for under half, and the cause of the remainder is not known. V, J and clone size reflect that table, while D and trimming were determined from the DNA. For this sample there are under 200,000 clones; roughly 90% appear just once. The ten most abundant clones make up approximately 4.8% of the sample.

Points the paper makes about the study in general: Because no day 14 peak-response samples were available, repertoires were characterized only after the peak T cell response. Conclusions about previously exposed vaccinees were limited because only a handful of AZD1222 recipients were SARS-CoV-2 seropositive at baseline. The 56-69-year group was small, and its depth increase did not reach significance, likely because of low power. The vaccine-associated CD4 TCRs covered the entire spike protein, and the dominant responses fell in regions 160-218 and 743-854. After two AZD1222 doses, spike-specific TCR breadth and depth were significantly higher than at day 0 and than in MenACWY recipients. Nearly half of unique spike-specific TCRs reportedly recognized epitopes outside regions mutated in the B.1.351 and B.1.1.7 variants. Participants were mostly white British and included more females than males, and it was suggested by the authors that clonal diversity may have been underestimated.

The V end gives up 1 base and the J end 2 bases, leaving 8 bases in the junction not matched to a gene. CDR1 and CDR2, per the germline V gene, are LGHNT and FRNRAP. From its cysteine to its phenylalanine, the CDR3 spans 18 amino acids. Only the CDR3 portion is preserved as DNA: 54 bases, with reading frame beginning at the first base. This sample comprised peripheral blood, obtained on day 0 of AZD1222 vaccination. The source is an adult in good health. The V and J genes are TRBV12-5 and TRBJ2-2; a stretch of 9 junction bases matches TRBD1. The bases are TGTGCTAGTGGTTTGGGAACTTGGGACAGGGCAAACACCGGGGAGCTGTTTTTT. This translates into CASGLGTWDRANTGELFF.